This TCR beta chain was retrieved from a study of T cell responses to AZD1222 COVID-19 vaccine (dated by TCRdb to 2020 to 2023). Background on the whole study: AZD1222 recipients given second doses at about 4 weeks or at about 12 weeks were pooled, since spike-specific TCR depth and breadth were not found to differ between the two schedules. TCR sequencing was performed for 230 to 250 trial participants, of whom about 200 were given two doses of AZD1222 and some 25 were given two doses of MenACWY control vaccine. Enrollment into the trials was organized by age into subgroups of 18-55, 56-69 and 70-plus years, and those subgroups contained about 160, 30 and 59 TCR-sequenced participants, respectively.

Trimming leaves V shorter by 4 bases and J shorter by 5 bases, with the junction holding 8 bases beyond the gene matches. Inclusive of the bounding cysteine and phenylalanine, the CDR3 is 16 residues long. Only the CDR3 portion is preserved as DNA: 48 bases, with reading frame beginning at the first base. The germline V gene encodes CDR1 SGHNT and CDR2 YYREEE (reference sequence). The CDR3 regions of human TCRbeta chains were subjected to immunosequencing. Concerning the study's data processing: TCRs in the repertoires were compared against a reference library of SARS-CoV-2-specific TCRs that had been generated with the MIRA antigen-specificity platform. Breadth was defined as the fraction of unique TCRs that were SARS-CoV-2-associated. Depth was defined as the fraction of total T cells that were SARS-CoV-2-associated. Using the MIRA data, every spike-specific TCR was mapped to the spike region that the TCR reacted to and assigned to either a CD4 or a CD8 class. Log10-transformed breadth and depth values were compared by one-way ANOVA with Sidak's multiple comparisons tests. TCRdb provides this immuneACCESS table in a form limited to in-frame rearrangements. Some clones are lacking; in checked studies, under half of them reflect an unresolved V gene, and why the rest are absent is not known. D and trimming were read from the DNA, whereas the V and J calls and clone size are those reported in that table. The sample includes 110,000 to 150,000 clones, with roughly 92% observed a single time. Jointly, the top ten make up around 1.5% of the sample.

Overall study outcomes, separate from this receptor: Only 5 to 7 AZD1222 recipients were SARS-CoV-2 seropositive at baseline, limiting conclusions about previously exposed vaccinees. Participants were mostly white British, with more females than males. The authors suggested clonal diversity may have been underestimated. Reportedly, close to half of the unique spike-specific TCRs recognized epitopes lying outside the regions that are mutated in the B.1.351 and B.1.1.7 variants. CD4 TCRs associated with the vaccine covered the entire spike protein, and the dominant responses were in regions 160-218 and 743-854. The 56-69-year group was small, and its depth increase did not reach significance, likely because of low power. Spike-specific TCR breadth and depth rose significantly after two AZD1222 doses compared with day 0 and with MenACWY recipients. Because no samples from the day 14 peak response were available, repertoires could be characterized only after the peak T cell response.

In the case of this clone: Its antigen is currently not known. Per-base quality was not reported, and no clone a single base away is much larger than it.

The sample's time point label, decoded: baseline before first vaccination. Vaccinee samples came from UK trials COV001 and COV002, including a single-blind randomized controlled phase 2/3 trial of AZD1222 (ChAdOx1 nCoV-19) in healthy adults. For TCRbeta chain sequencing, PBMC samples were collected from trial participants at day 0 and at day 28 after the second dose. This TCR derives from an adult in good health. The sample was peripheral blood, taken on day 0 of AZD1222 vaccination. The chain was built from TRBV5-4 and TRBJ2-2; the central 10 bases match TRBD1. The CDR3 in this case is CASSRYPGQGTGELFF. The sequenced DNA: TGTGCCAGCAGCCGATACCCGGGACAGGGGACCGGGGAGCTGTTTTTT. The full variable domain, with segments outside the CDR3 supplied by the reference TRBV5-4 and TRBJ2-2 proteins, appears as ETGVTQSPTHLIKTRGQQVTLRCSSQSGHNTVSWYQQALGQGPQFIFQYYREEENGRGNFPPRFSGLQFPNYSSELNVNALELDDSALYLCASSRYPGQGTGELFFGEGSRLTVL.